The next 20 T cell receptor beta chains were all read from a single sample in a study of T cell clonotyping in hematopoietic cell transplantation. The repertoire was sequenced with immunoSEQ multiplex PCR; TCRdb's copy has only in-frame clones and lacks some. The sample carries approximately 11,000 clones, 89% recorded once. The sequencing here drew on PBMCs, taken 100 days after allogeneic stem cell transplant. The receptor set was obtained from a female patient aged 60 to 70 who had an allogeneic stem cell transplant from an unrelated donor, so the T cells may come from the graft donor. Some clones in this sample may be carry-over from other donors' samples.

The DNA for the CDR3 is TGTGCCAGTGGACGATGGGAAGCTTTCTTT. This encodes CASGRWEAFF. The chain couples TRBV19 to TRBJ1-1, with unresolved D. V was shortened by 8 bases and J by 8 bases, with 9 bases between the two germline ends. Germline CDR1 is LNHDA and CDR2 is SQIVND (reference sequence). The CDR3 is 10 residues long.

This clone is a singleton in its sample. The rearrangement links TRBV28 to TRBJ2-7; D gene unclear. CDR1 MDHEN and CDR2 SYDVKM come from the germline V gene. The CDR3 has 12 amino acids. V was shortened by 5 bases and J by 5 bases, with 10 bases between the two germline ends. The CDR3 is CASSLSFHEQYF. The CDR3 nucleotides read TGTGCCAGCAGTCTAAGCTTCCACGAGCAGTACTTC.

The rearrangement joins TRBV11-3 to TRBJ2-7; D is ambiguous. The CDR3 is 14 amino acids. CDR1 and CDR2 from the germline V gene are SGHNT and YENEEA. Trimming cost V 5 bases and J 5 bases, with 16 bases left between them. CDR3 DNA sequence: TGTGCCAGCAGCCCTTCCCGAGGTCCCCACGAGCAGTACTTC. This codes for CASSPSRGPHEQYF.

This rearrangement joins TRBV4-1 to TRBJ2-3, with TRBD2 matching over 9 bases. Germline V lookup: CDR1 MGHRA, CDR2 YSYEKL. There are 16 residues in the CDR3. V gave up 3 bases and J gave up 2 bases; unmatched junction bases: 6. As DNA, the CDR3 is TGCGCCAGCAGCCAGCGACTAGCGGATTTCACAGATACGCAGTATTTT. It encodes CASSQRLADFTDTQYF.

This chain uses TRBV10-3 with TRBJ1-5, with D tentatively TRBD1 (5 bases). This CDR3 spans 15 amino acids. V was trimmed by 3 bases and J by 6 bases, leaving 15 bases between them. The V gene's germline CDR1 is ENHRY and CDR2 SYGVKD. The CDR3 DNA reads as TGTGCCATCAGTGATCCCGGGACTAGGGGTCAGCCCCAGCATTTT. It encodes CAISDPGTRGQPQHF.

The chain employs TRBV7-2 and TRBJ1-2; D call uncertain. This CDR3 spans 14 amino acids. Trimming pared 3 bases from V and 0 bases from J, leaving 8 bases between. CDR1 is SGHTA and CDR2 is FQGNSA in the germline V gene. In DNA form, the CDR3 reads TGTGCCAGCAGCTTCCCCTTGGCTAACTATGGCTACACCTTC. Its protein is CASSFPLANYGYTF.

The CDR3 nucleotides read TGTGCCAGCACCCAGGCCCTAATGGATGAAAAACTGTTTTTT. It encodes CASTQALMDEKLFF. The chain carries TRBV28 and TRBJ1-4; D uncertain. The CDR3 covers 14 residues. Trimming removed 7 bases from V and 6 bases from J, with 15 bases in between. Germline CDR1 reads MDHEN; CDR2 reads SYDVKM.

The rearrangement joins TRBV30 to TRBJ2-6; tentative D call: TRBD1 (5 bases). Germline V CDR1 and CDR2: GTSNPN, SVGIG (reference sequence). V dropped 5 bases and J dropped 0 bases, with 8 bases sitting between them. The CDR3 runs 14 residues. CDR3 DNA sequence: TGTGCCTGGGCTCAGGGCTCTGGGGCCAACGTCCTGACTTTC. The encoded protein is CAWAQGSGANVLTF.

This chain connects TRBV6-1 to TRBJ2-7; 7 bases match TRBD2. Germline-derived CDR1 and CDR2 are MNHNS and SASEGT. The CDR3 is made up of 14 amino acids. The trim removed 7 bases at V and 0 bases at J, leaving 6 bases unmatched. For the CDR3, the DNA is TGTGCCAGCAAGGGACTAACCCTCTCCTACGAGCAGTACTTC. Its translation: CASKGLTLSYEQYF.

This clone has more than one count but fewer than ten. The gene calls are TRBV6-5 and TRBJ1-2; unclear D gene. The V gene lost 6 bases and the J gene lost 6 bases, with 14 bases spanning the gap. CDR3 length: 13 residues. Germline loops: CDR1 MNHEY, CDR2 SVGAGI. The CDR3 nucleotides are TGTGCCAGCAGCCTGACCCGGACGGATGGCTACACCTTC. Its protein is CASSLTRTDGYTF.

This rearrangement joins TRBV20-1 to TRBJ1-1; D not certain. This CDR3 spans 11 amino acids. The V and J ends lost 4 bases and 8 bases respectively, with 11 bases between them. Germline V gene data show CDR1 as DFQATT and CDR2 as SNEGSKA (reference sequence). The CDR3 region is CSATQRHEAFF. DNA of the CDR3: TGCAGTGCTACACAGCGACACGAAGCTTTCTTT.

The V and J genes are TRBV4-2 and TRBJ2-7; 8 bases map to TRBD2. Germline assignment: CDR1 LGHNA and CDR2 YNFKEQ. V shed 0 bases, J shed 1 base, and the junction held 5 bases outside the gene matches. This CDR3 contains 16 residues. Written as DNA, the CDR3 is TGTGCCAGCAGCCAAGATGAGCGGGAGAGATCCTACGAGCAGTACTTC. Amino acid sequence: CASSQDERERSYEQYF.

The V and J genes are TRBV19 and TRBJ2-7; 11 nucleotides line up with TRBD2. V shed 2 bases, J shed 5 bases, and the junction held 8 bases outside the gene matches. This CDR3 spans 16 amino acids. Germline values: CDR1 LNHDA, CDR2 SQIVND (reference sequence). In nucleotides, the CDR3 is TGTGCCAGTAGTATATTTAGCGGGAGGGCTGGAGACGAGCAGTACTTC. This codes for CASSIFSGRAGDEQYF.

The J gene is TRBJ1-1, the V gene TRBV27, with D perhaps matching TRBD1 (5 bases). The CDR3 is 15 amino acids. Germline loops: CDR1 MNHEY, CDR2 SMNVEV (reference sequence). V shed 3 bases and J shed 7 bases, with 18 bases lying between them. For the CDR3, the DNA is TGTGCCAGCAGTTTCGACGGGGCCGGAAACGGTGAAGCTTTCTTT. This codes for CASSFDGAGNGEAFF.

This clone came up a few times. The rearrangement uses TRBV6-5 and TRBJ2-1; possible D gene TRBD2, 6 bases. CDR1 MNHEY and CDR2 SVGAGI come from the germline V gene. V lost 2 bases, J lost 0 bases, and 8 bases lay in between. CDR3 length: 15 amino acids. The CDR3 loop is CASSYGSGSYNEQFF. CDR3 nucleotides: TGTGCCAGCAGTTACGGTAGCGGCTCCTACAATGAGCAGTTCTTC.

The chain carries TRBV6-6 and TRBJ2-2; 9 bases align to TRBD1. V gave up 2 bases and J gave up 1 base; unmatched junction bases: 2. CDR1 is MNHNY and CDR2 is SVGAGI in the germline V gene (reference sequence). The CDR3 sequence is 16 residues long. In DNA form, the CDR3 reads TGTGCCAGCAGTTACAAGGGACAGGGGAACACCGGGGAGCTGTTTTTT. This translates into CASSYKGQGNTGELFF.

The chain links TRBV28 to TRBJ1-2; 8 positions agree with TRBD1. Trimming at V came to 5 bases and at J to 2 bases, leaving 7 bases not matched to a gene. Germline V gene sequence: CDR1 MDHEN, CDR2 SYDVKM. The CDR3 runs to 15 residues. CDR3: CASSTGTGLNYGYTF. Written as DNA, the CDR3 is TGTGCCAGCAGTACCGGGACAGGCTTGAACTATGGCTACACCTTC.

V and J are TRBV19 and TRBJ2-2; D is unresolved. This CDR3 region has 16 residues. Germline V gene data show CDR1 as LNHDA and CDR2 as SQIVND (reference sequence). Trimming left V 5 bases short and J 1 base short, with 14 bases between. The CDR3 nucleotides are TGTGCCAGTAGTCCCCGAGGTAGGCAGAACACCGGGGAGCTGTTTTTT. Residues: CASSPRGRQNTGELFF.

The chain uses TRBV4-3 and TRBJ2-2; the D is unclear. The CDR3 is 15 amino acids. Per the germline V gene, CDR1 is LGHNA and CDR2 is YSLEER. V was clipped by 2 bases and J by 7 bases, with 14 bases between them. In nucleotides, the CDR3 is TGCGCCAGCAGCCAACCCCATCCGTTCTACGGGGAGCTGTTTTTT. Its protein product is CASSQPHPFYGELFF.

This clone was found a few times. J is TRBJ2-4 and V is TRBV29-1; 7 bases map to TRBD2. The V and J ends lost 6 bases and 2 bases, in that order; junction bases with no gene match: 10. This CDR3 is built from 15 residues. Germline values: CDR1 SQVTM, CDR2 ANQGSEA. The DNA for the CDR3 is TGCAGCGTCCTACAGCGGGATCTTACCAAAAACATTCAGTACTTC. Translating it yields CSVLQRDLTKNIQYF.